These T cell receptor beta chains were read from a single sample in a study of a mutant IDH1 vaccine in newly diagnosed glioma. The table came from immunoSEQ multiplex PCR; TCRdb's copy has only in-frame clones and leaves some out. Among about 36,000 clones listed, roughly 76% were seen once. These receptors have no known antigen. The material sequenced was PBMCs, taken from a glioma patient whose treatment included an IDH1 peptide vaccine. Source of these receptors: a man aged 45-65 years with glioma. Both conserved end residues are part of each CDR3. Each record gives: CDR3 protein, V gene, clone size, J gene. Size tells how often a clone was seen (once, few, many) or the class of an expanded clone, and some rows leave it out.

CDR3: CASSFDGGYGYTF
V: TRBV27
size: NA
J: TRBJ1-2

CDR3: CASKFGTGNTGELFF
V: TRBV19
size: NA
J: TRBJ2-2

CDR3: CAISEQPLRNTEAFF
V: TRBV10-3
size: NA
J: TRBJ1-1

CDR3: CATSRDRGMGFGYTF
V: TRBV15
size: once
J: TRBJ1-2

CDR3: CASSESLTGGVYNEQFF
V: TRBV2
size: NA
J: TRBJ2-1

CDR3: CASSSAGTTSTDTQYF
V: TRBV7-2
size: NA
J: TRBJ2-3

CDR3: CASSIKGAGSGANVLTF
V: TRBV19
size: once
J: TRBJ2-6

CDR3: CASSYRGNQPQHF
V: TRBV7-2
size: NA
J: TRBJ1-5

CDR3: CASRGTGIDNEQFF
V: TRBV19
size: NA
J: TRBJ2-1

CDR3: CASSQGMWGGEQYF
V: TRBV4-2
size: NA
J: TRBJ2-7

CDR3: CATGGEGDTQYF
V: TRBV19
size: NA
J: TRBJ2-3

CDR3: CASSPGLAGKETQYF
V: TRBV19
size: NA
J: TRBJ2-5

CDR3: CASSPSTSGTDTQYF
V: TRBV5-1
size: NA
J: TRBJ2-3

CDR3: CASRRVGTHTQYF
V: TRBV11-1
size: NA
J: TRBJ2-3

CDR3: CATRTSGTYEQYF
V: TRBV11-3
size: NA
J: TRBJ2-7

CDR3: CASSQATGPAGTGELFF
V: TRBV4-1
size: once
J: TRBJ2-2

CDR3: CASSLAGVGYEQFF
V: TRBV2
size: NA
J: TRBJ2-1

CDR3: CASSLGGSYNEQFF
V: TRBV5-4
size: NA
J: TRBJ2-1

CDR3: CASSTVDNSNQPQHF
V: TRBV19
size: NA
J: TRBJ1-5

CDR3: CASSGRVIFMDEQFF
V: TRBV7-2
size: NA
J: TRBJ2-1

CDR3: CASSLDGQGGGYTF
V: TRBV7-2
size: NA
J: TRBJ1-2

CDR3: CASRGQYTGELFF
V: TRBV11-2
size: NA
J: TRBJ2-2

CDR3: CASSLFSRDQPQHF
V: TRBV2
size: NA
J: TRBJ1-5

CDR3: CASSQRQGYQPQHF
V: TRBV2
size: NA
J: TRBJ1-5

CDR3: CASRNTGSGNTIYF
V: TRBV5-1
size: NA
J: TRBJ1-3

CDR3: CASTNRGNSPLHF
V: TRBV5-8
size: NA
J: TRBJ1-6

CDR3: CASSETVNQPQHF
V: TRBV11-3
size: NA
J: TRBJ1-5

CDR3: CASSFWEGTGASYEQYF
V: TRBV11-2
size: NA
J: TRBJ2-7

CDR3: CASSPGTGATEQYF
V: TRBV7-8
size: few
J: TRBJ2-7

CDR3: CASSLGAGRKTEAFF
V: TRBV11-3
size: NA
J: TRBJ1-1

CDR3: CASRVADNEQFF
V: TRBV2
size: NA
J: TRBJ2-1

CDR3: CASSTSGRDRAQPQHF
V: TRBV5-6
size: few
J: TRBJ1-5